Following are 3 T cell receptor beta chains from one sample sequenced in a study of blood T cell repertoires in COVID-19. TCRdb's table, derived via immunoSEQ multiplex PCR, lists solely in-frame clones and lacks some. This table holds about 82,000 clones, about 86% found once. The sequenced sample was peripheral blood. The receptor set was obtained from a woman aged 55-69 years with acute or convalescent COVID-19.

This clone was seen only a few times. The chain combines TRBV5-1 with TRBJ1-2; D not certain. This CDR3 has 15 amino acids. Trimming took 4 bases from V and 3 from J, leaving 16 bases between them. Per germline, CDR1 SGHRS and CDR2 YFSETQ. The CDR3 protein is CASSTGRLADYGYTF. In nucleotides, the CDR3 is TGCGCCAGCAGCACTGGACGGTTAGCGGACTATGGCTACACCTTC. The variable domain in full, with the rest retrieved from reference TRBV5-1 and TRBJ1-2, is KAGVTQTPRYLIKTRGQQVTLSCSPISGHRSVSWYQQTPGQGLQFLFEYFSETQRNKGNFPGRFSGRQFSNSRSEMNVSTLELGDSALYLCASSTGRLADYGYTFGSGTRLTVV.

The V and J genes are TRBV11-2 and TRBJ1-5; TRBD1 matches 9 bases. The germline gives CDR1 SGHAT, CDR2 FQNNGV. V dropped 0 bases and J dropped 4; count of bases not matched to a gene: 1. The CDR3 extends over 15 amino acids. The CDR3 protein is CASSLEDRGNQPQHF. The CDR3 DNA follows: TGTGCCAGCAGCTTAGAGGACAGGGGAAATCAGCCCCAGCATTTT.

The chain combines TRBV6-2 or TRBV6-3 with TRBJ2-7; tentative D call: TRBD1 (6 bases). Germline lookup yields CDR1 MNHEY and CDR2 SVGEGT. V was shortened by 6 bases and J by 4 bases, with 19 bases between the two germline ends. The CDR3 is made up of 15 amino acids. Here the CDR3 DNA reads TGTGCCAGCAGCGGGAACAGGGTTGGTGAGTACGAGCAGTACTTC. Translation gives CASSGNRVGEYEQYF.